The 18 T cell receptor beta chains listed next were all sequenced from one sample in a study of regulatory T cells in long-lasting Graves disease. As to time point: newly diagnosed GD, antithyroid drugs for less than 3 months. PBMC RNA was the source of the TCR library. The TCR beta library used iRepertoire HTBI primers with Arm-PCR amplification of CDR3. TCRdb reprocessed the multiplex PCR reads via MiXCR and lists one record per CDR3 protein. The table includes about 620,000 distinct CDR3 sequences, 16% detected once. The same specimen was also included in a second study, on T cells in Graves' hyperthyroidism and ophthalmopathy.

This material consisted of peripheral blood mononuclear cells (PBMCs), taken at new diagnosis, from a patient treated with antithyroid drugs. Every receptor here comes from a woman in her 30s with Graves disease.

This clonotype was detected many times. This chain uses TRBV28 with TRBJ2-1; 13 positions agree with TRBD2. Germline loops: CDR1 MDHEN, CDR2 SYDVKM. The CDR3 has 15 amino acids. The V segment lost 6 bases and the J segment 7 bases; nucleotides outside the gene matches: 6. The CDR3 loop reads CASRLAGGGFNEQFF. The CDR3 region has the DNA TGTGCCAGCAGACTAGCGGGAGGGGGTTTTAATGAGCAGTTCTTC.

The gene calls are TRBV25-1 and TRBJ2-5, with TRBD2 identical over 8 bases. Germline V gene data show CDR1 as MGHDK and CDR2 as SYGVNS. The junction had 7 bases not matched to a gene; V was cut back by 8 bases and J by 14 bases. The CDR3 consists of 10 residues. CDR3 sequence reads: CASGGLAEYF. CDR3 nucleotide sequence: TGTGCCAGCGGAGGACTAGCTGAATACTTC.

This clonotype was observed many times. The chain is built from TRBV12-3 or TRBV12-4 and TRBJ2-2; D gene ambiguous. V lost 3 bases to trimming and J lost 0 bases, with 2 bases between them. This CDR3 region has 13 residues. CDR3 sequence: CASSFTNTGELFF. CDR3 in DNA: TGTGCCAGCAGTTTCACGAACACCGGGGAGCTGTTTTTT.

As to this clonotype: A far larger clone is off by one base, so a read error is likely. The chain carries TRBV7-3 and TRBJ2-1; possible D gene TRBD1, 5 bases. This CDR3 spans 15 amino acids. Germline V gene sequence: CDR1 SGHTA, CDR2 FQGTGA. In DNA, the CDR3 is TGTGCCAGCAGTTTAGACAGTAGCTCCTACAGTGAGCAGTTCTTC. Translation gives CASSLDSSSYSEQFF.

This clonotype was recorded at least ten times. The genes are TRBV10-3 and TRBJ1-1; tentative D call: TRBD1 (5 bases). CDR1 and CDR2 from the germline V gene are ENHRY and SYGVKD. The CDR3 consists of 12 residues. V gave up 6 bases and J gave up 4 bases, with 9 bases separating them. CDR3 protein: CAIRGDGTEAFF. The CDR3 bases are TGTGCCATCAGAGGGGATGGCACTGAAGCTTTCTTT.

Turning to this clonotype: A much larger clone is a single base away; this may be a read error. The gene calls are TRBV28 and TRBJ2-7; no reliable D call. Germline loops: CDR1 MDHEN, CDR2 SYDVKM. The CDR3 is 12 amino acids. This CDR3 reads CATSSPFYEQCF. CDR3 nucleotides: TGTGCCACCTCTAGTCCCTTTTACGAGCAGTGCTTC.

This clonotype showed up many times. The rearrangement links TRBV29-1 to TRBJ1-1, with TRBD1 matching over 9 bases. This CDR3 has 11 residues. Trimming took 7 bases from V and 10 from J; bases not matched to a gene: 7. The V gene's germline CDR1 is SQVTM and CDR2 ANQGSEA. This chain's CDR3 is CSAGQGLRAFF. The CDR3 nucleotides are TGCAGCGCCGGACAGGGGCTGCGAGCTTTCTTT.

This chain links TRBV5-6 with TRBJ1-1; 7 bases agree with TRBD1. Trimming removed 3 bases from V and 4 bases from J; junction bases left unmatched: 3. This CDR3 comprises 13 residues. Looked up from germline, CDR1 is SGHDT and CDR2 is YYEEEE. CDR3 region: CASSSTGITEAFF. The CDR3 nucleotides are TGTGCCAGCAGCTCGACAGGGATCACTGAAGCTTTCTTT.

This clonotype was seen at least ten times. The chain uses TRBV12-3 or TRBV12-4 and TRBJ2-5; either TRBD1 or TRBD2 may fit D (5 bases each). V lost 2 bases, J lost 5 bases, and 12 bases lay in between. The CDR3 length is 14 residues. The CDR3 is CASSLRGGLETQYF. The CDR3 DNA sequence: TGTGCCAGCAGTTTAAGGGGCGGGCTGGAGACCCAGTACTTC.

V is TRBV12-3 or TRBV12-4 and J is TRBJ1-6, with 9 bases fitting TRBD1. With 6 bases clipped from V and 4 bases from J, the junction kept 4 bases outside the gene matches. The CDR3 is 15 amino acids. In DNA form, the CDR3 reads TGTGCCAGCAGCCCAGACAGGGGGTATAATTCACCCCTCCACTTT. Its translation is CASSPDRGYNSPLHF.

J is TRBJ2-1 and V is TRBV7-9; 10 bases are shared with TRBD2. The germline gives CDR1 SEHNR, CDR2 FQNEAQ (reference sequence). The CDR3 covers 14 residues. The ends lost 5 bases at V and 9 bases at J; junction bases unmatched: 7. Here the CDR3 reads CASSHSGRAVEQFF. CDR3 nucleotides: TGTGCCAGCAGCCACAGCGGGAGGGCGGTTGAGCAGTTCTTC.

This clonotype turned up a few times. The V gene is TRBV6-1, the J gene TRBJ1-1; no definite D call. Germline V lookup: CDR1 MNHNS, CDR2 SASEGT. V lost 10 bases and J 4 bases, leaving 10 bases between the germline ends. The CDR3 spans 11 residues. CDR3 in amino acids: CATHWGTEAFF. CDR3 bases: TGTGCCACCCATTGGGGCACTGAAGCTTTCTTT.

The chain uses TRBV28 and TRBJ1-1; 7 nucleotides line up with TRBD1. The J segment lost 6 bases and the V segment lost 5 bases, leaving 12 bases of the junction unmatched. There are 15 residues in the CDR3. Germline V lookup: CDR1 MDHEN, CDR2 SYDVKM. CDR3 coding DNA: TGTGCCAGCAGTCCTCCGACAGGGAAAAACGCTGAAGCTTTCTTT. Its translation is CASSPPTGKNAEAFF.

The rearrangement links TRBV7-9 to TRBJ2-7; 9 nucleotides align to TRBD1. The V gene's germline CDR1 is SEHNR and CDR2 FQNEAQ (reference sequence). This CDR3 contains 16 residues. The trim removed 0 bases at V and 6 bases at J, leaving 9 bases unmatched. DNA of the CDR3: TGTGCCAGCAGCTTAGCCTCCGGGACAGGGTCTATCGAGCAGTACTTC. It yields the protein CASSLASGTGSIEQYF.

In its sample, this clonotype was seen once. V is TRBV20-1 and J is TRBJ2-7; 14 bases agree with TRBD2. V was clipped by 5 bases and J by 6 bases; unmatched bases: 9. This CDR3 has 15 amino acids. Per the germline V gene, CDR1 is DFQATT and CDR2 is SNEGSKA (reference sequence). This CDR3 reads CSALRLAGGPTEQYF. As DNA, the CDR3 is TGCAGTGCTTTGCGACTAGCGGGAGGGCCAACCGAGCAGTACTTC.

A few counts support this clonotype. The rearrangement links TRBV30 to TRBJ1-1; D is uncertain. CDR3 length equals 15 residues. Per the germline V gene, CDR1 is GTSNPN and CDR2 is SVGIG (reference sequence). V lost 5 bases, J lost 5 bases, and 21 bases lay in between. CDR3 loop: CAWLRVGREGTEAFF. The CDR3 DNA reads TGTGCCTGGTTGCGGGTAGGCAGAGAAGGGACTGAAGCTTTCTTT.

This clonotype has a count of ten or more. The chain links TRBV5-6 to TRBJ2-7; D is unresolved. CDR3 length: 14 amino acids. From germline, CDR1 is SGHDT and CDR2 YYEEEE. V was clipped by 4 bases and J by 6 bases, with 17 bases between them. The CDR3 is CASSRSPNLAEQYF. CDR3 sequence (DNA): TGTGCCAGCAGCCGGTCGCCAAACCTGGCCGAGCAGTACTTC. Full variable domain (missing parts from reference TRBV5-6 and TRBJ2-7): DAGVTQSPTHLIKTRGQQVTLRCSPKSGHDTVSWYQQALGQGPQFIFQYYEEEERQRGNFPDRFSGHQFPNYSSELNVNALLLGDSALYLCASSRSPNLAEQYFGPGTRLTVT.

V gene TRBV30 combines with J gene TRBJ1-5; D ambiguous. Germline V lookup: CDR1 GTSNPN, CDR2 SVGIG (reference sequence). The CDR3 runs to 13 residues. V lost 0 bases to trimming and J lost 2 bases, with 5 bases between them. The CDR3 nucleotides read TGTGCCTGGAGTGTTATGGGCAATCAGCCCCAGCATTTT. Translating gives CAWSVMGNQPQHF.